The 18 T cell receptor beta chains reported below all come from one sample, sequenced in a study of cytomegalovirus exposure and HLA in healthy donors. Researchers ran the PCR with 60 Vbeta and 13 Jbeta primers. Here immunoSEQ multiplex PCR was the method, and the copy in TCRdb shows in-frame clones only, minus some. The table records roughly 130,000 clones, around four fifths of them present only once. What was sequenced was PBMCs. Receptors were obtained from a boy between 2 and 10 years old in good health and CMV-seronegative.

This clone was found a few times. The chain is built from TRBV6-5 and TRBJ2-1, with no clear D. Germline V gene data show CDR1 as MNHEY and CDR2 as SVGAGI. The CDR3 totals 13 residues. The germline V and J ends were trimmed by 0 bases and 7 bases, with 7 bases remaining between them. CDR3 DNA sequence: TGTGCCAGCAGTTACTCGCCGGTTAATGAGCAGTTCTTC. It is translated as CASSYSPVNEQFF.

This chain connects TRBV4-2 to TRBJ2-2, with 9 nucleotides matching TRBD1. Trimming took 0 bases from V and 7 from J; bases not matched to a gene: 6. Germline CDR1 and CDR2: LGHNA and YNFKEQ. This CDR3 is 16 amino acids long. CDR3 nucleotides: TGTGCCAGCAGCCAAGATGAGGGACAGGGCCACGGGGAGCTGTTTTTT. Amino acids: CASSQDEGQGHGELFF.

The chain employs TRBV19 and TRBJ1-2; no firm D call. The length of the CDR3 is 14 residues. CDR1 is LNHDA and CDR2 is SQIVND in the germline V gene (reference sequence). The V end was cut by 3 bases, the J end by 2 bases, with 10 bases between. The CDR3 DNA reads TGTGCCAGTAGTATTCGATGGGCCAACTATGGCTACACCTTC. Encoded protein: CASSIRWANYGYTF.

This clone was recorded only once. Mismatch with germline at one junction end may stem from a read error. Additional DNA sequences in this sample encode the identical CDR3. The chain recombines TRBV13 with TRBJ2-1; TRBD1 matches at 12 bases. The CDR3 is 16 residues long. Germline V gives CDR1 PRHDT, CDR2 FYEKMQ (reference sequence). CDR3 amino acids: CASSSDPGTGGREQFF. The CDR3 nucleotides read TGTGCTAGCAGCTCGGACCCCGGGACAGGGGGCCGGGAGCAGTTCTTC.

This sequence joins TRBV18 and TRBJ1-5; TRBD1 might be the D (5 bases). The V gene lost 2 bases and the J gene lost 2 bases, with 10 bases spanning the gap. The CDR3 extends over 15 amino acids. Germline loops: CDR1 KGHSH, CDR2 LQKENI. CDR3 residues: CASSPNQGGNQPQHF. The CDR3 DNA follows: TGTGCCAGCTCACCAAATCAGGGCGGCAATCAGCCCCAGCATTTT.

The chain is built from TRBV6-5 and TRBJ1-1; a possible D gene is TRBD1 (5 bases). The CDR3 is 13 residues long. From germline, CDR1 is MNHEY and CDR2 SVGAGI. V lost 4 bases and J lost 3, with 9 bases in between. The CDR3 spells CASSSQQDTEAFF. CDR3 DNA sequence: TGTGCCAGCAGTTCCCAACAGGACACTGAAGCTTTCTTT.

This clone was detected only once. The CDR3 sequence is CASSMTGRHNYGYTF. As DNA, the CDR3 is TGCGCCAGCAGCATGACAGGGCGCCATAACTATGGCTACACCTTC. This chain uses TRBV5-1 with TRBJ1-2; 7 nucleotides match TRBD1. Losses at the gene ends were 4 bases for V and 1 base for J; bases not matched to a gene: 7. The CDR3 loop spans 15 amino acids. In germline, CDR1 is SGHRS, CDR2 YFSETQ.

The rearrangement links TRBV13 to TRBJ1-3, with a weak D call TRBD1 (5 bases). V lost 2 bases and J 3 bases, leaving 11 bases between the germline ends. The germline V gene encodes CDR1 PRHDT and CDR2 FYEKMQ (reference sequence). This CDR3 has 15 residues. As DNA, the CDR3 is TGTGCCAGCAGCTTATTAGGAGGGGATGGAAACACCATATATTTT. Its translation is CASSLLGGDGNTIYF.

The V call is TRBV6-5, the J call TRBJ2-7; TRBD1 matches 7 bases. Per the germline V gene, CDR1 is MNHEY and CDR2 is SVGAGI. This CDR3 comprises 14 residues. The V and J ends lost 6 bases and 2 bases, in that order; junction bases with no gene match: 7. The CDR3 spells CASSPPGQTYEQYF. The CDR3 nucleotides are TGTGCCAGCAGCCCACCGGGACAGACCTACGAGCAGTACTTC.

The chain has TRBV6-1 and TRBJ2-5; 9 nucleotides align to TRBD1. V dropped 11 bases and J dropped 5; count of bases not matched to a gene: 9. Germline V gene sequence: CDR1 MNHNS, CDR2 SASEGT. There are 13 residues in the CDR3. In DNA, the CDR3 is TGTGCCGGGGTGGGGACAGGGAGGGAGACCCAGTACTTC. The encoded protein is CAGVGTGRETQYF.

The V and J genes are TRBV10-1 and TRBJ1-1; perhaps TRBD1 as D (6 bases). Trimming removed 6 bases from V and 1 base from J, with 9 bases in between. The CDR3 runs to 13 residues. Germline-derived CDR1 and CDR2 are WNHNN and SYGVQD (reference sequence). For the CDR3, the DNA is TGCGCCAGCAGACAGGGAAGGAACACTGAAGCTTTCTTT. Its translation is CASRQGRNTEAFF.

V is TRBV5-1 and J is TRBJ1-1; D gene ambiguous. V was pared by 4 bases and J by 1 base, with 20 bases between. This CDR3 spans 17 amino acids. Per the germline V gene, CDR1 is SGHRS and CDR2 is YFSETQ. The CDR3 region is CASSRAGDGVRNTEAFF. The CDR3 coding sequence is TGCGCCAGCAGCCGCGCCGGGGATGGAGTACGGAACACTGAAGCTTTCTTT.

The J gene is TRBJ1-1, the V gene TRBV29-1; 10 bases are a match to TRBD1. Per germline, CDR1 SQVTM and CDR2 ANQGSEA. This CDR3 comprises 15 residues. J lost 3 bases, V lost 5 bases, and 9 bases had no gene match. For the CDR3, the DNA is TGCAGCGTTTTCCTTTGGGGGACAGGGGACACTGAAGCTTTCTTT. This sequence encodes CSVFLWGTGDTEAFF.

The chain recombines TRBV30 with TRBJ2-3; tentative D call: TRBD2 (7 bases). Per germline, CDR1 GTSNPN and CDR2 SVGIG (reference sequence). Trimming took 4 bases from V and 3 from J, leaving 14 bases between them. This CDR3 region has 14 residues. CDR3 amino acids: CAWKGGGDTDTQYF. The CDR3 nucleotides read TGTGCCTGGAAGGGGGGAGGGGATACAGATACGCAGTATTTT.

The V and J genes are TRBV28 and TRBJ2-7, with a tentative D call TRBD1 (6 bases). CDR1 is MDHEN, CDR2 SYDVKM, per germline. V gave up 2 bases and J gave up 5 bases, with 16 bases separating them. CDR3 length: 15 amino acids. The CDR3 DNA sequence: TGTGCCAGCAGTTTAGCGAACAGGGCCGGAGACGAGCAGTACGTC. Translating gives CASSLANRAGDEQYV.

The chain links TRBV30 to TRBJ1-2; D call uncertain. V was trimmed by 5 bases and J by 5 bases, leaving 18 bases between them. The germline V gene encodes CDR1 GTSNPN and CDR2 SVGIG (reference sequence). The CDR3 loop spans 14 amino acids. The CDR3 is CAWGASAGRYGYTF. In DNA, the CDR3 is TGTGCCTGGGGAGCCTCAGCGGGAAGGTATGGCTACACCTTC.

The CDR3 region is CAINRDRGLTGNTIYF. The CDR3 DNA reads TGTGCCATCAACCGGGACAGGGGGCTCACTGGAAACACCATATATTTT. This chain links TRBV10-3 with TRBJ1-3; TRBD1 aligns across 12 bases. Germline V gives CDR1 ENHRY, CDR2 SYGVKD. Trimming took 7 bases from V and 2 from J; bases not matched to a gene: 6. This CDR3 has 16 residues.

The chain links TRBV7-3 to TRBJ1-2, with D unclear. Per germline, CDR1 SGHTA and CDR2 FQGTGA. This CDR3 comprises 15 residues. Between the trimmed V and J ends, which lost 5 bases and 5 bases, there was a span of 18 bases. The CDR3 protein is CASSPEVGPRYGYTF. The DNA for the CDR3 is TGTGCCAGCAGCCCAGAGGTAGGTCCCCGATATGGCTACACCTTC.